The 11 T cell receptor beta chains reported below all come from one sample, sequenced in a study of blood T cell repertoires in COVID-19. Assay used: immunoSEQ multiplex PCR; TCRdb lists only in-frame clones, some missing. The profile shows under 200,000 clones, roughly 78% of them singletons. The specimen sequenced was peripheral blood. The receptors originated from a man between 65 and 85 years old with active or convalescent COVID-19.

The chain combines TRBV23-1 with TRBJ2-1; possibly TRBD1 for D (6 bases). TRBV23-1 is sorted into the ORF group, with uncertain function. The CDR3 totals 11 residues. The CDR3 spells CGINRDHEQFF. The CDR3 DNA reads as TGCGGGATAAACAGGGACCATGAGCAGTTCTTC.

This rearrangement joins TRBV6-5 to TRBJ2-1; TRBD1 matches at 12 bases. V gave up 6 bases and J gave up 8 bases; unmatched junction bases: 8. The CDR3 spans 15 residues. Per the germline V gene, CDR1 is MNHEY and CDR2 is SVGAGI. CDR3 in amino acids: CASSSRDRGLDEQFF. The CDR3 bases are TGTGCCAGCAGCTCCCGGGACAGGGGGCTCGATGAGCAGTTCTTC.

The V gene is TRBV18, the J gene TRBJ1-4, with 8 bases matching TRBD1. The trim removed 4 bases at V and 1 base at J, leaving 14 bases unmatched. The CDR3 covers 19 residues. In germline, CDR1 is KGHSH, CDR2 LQKENI. Here the CDR3 DNA reads TGTGCCAGCTCACAAAACTCCTACAGGGGGAGTTTAACTAATGAAAAACTGTTTTTT. The encoded protein is CASSQNSYRGSLTNEKLFF.

This rearrangement joins TRBV2 to TRBJ2-3; 11 bases map to TRBD2. Losses at the gene ends were 8 bases for V and 4 bases for J; bases not matched to a gene: 11. This CDR3 is built from 16 residues. In germline, CDR1 is SNHLY, CDR2 FYNNEI. For the CDR3, the DNA is TGTGCCAGCTGTGGAACTAGCGGGAGTACGGCAGATACGCAGTATTTT. Amino acids: CASCGTSGSTADTQYF. The full variable domain, with the rest looked up from reference TRBV2 and TRBJ2-3, is EPEVTQTPSHQVTQMGQEVILRCVPISNHLYFYWYRQILGQKVEFLVSFYNNEISEKSEIFDDQFSVERPDGSNFTLKIRSTKLEDSAMYFCASCGTSGSTADTQYFGPGTRLTVL.

The chain is built from TRBV13 and TRBJ2-4; a weak D match, TRBD1 (6 bases). Germline CDR1 reads PRHDT; CDR2 reads FYEKMQ (reference sequence). V was clipped by 2 bases and J by 6 bases, with 14 bases between them. CDR3 length: 15 residues. In DNA, the CDR3 is TGTGCCAGCAGCTTATGGTCAGGGGTTGCAAACATTCAGTACTTC. Protein sequence: CASSLWSGVANIQYF.

This clone came up a few times. This chain links TRBV6-5 with TRBJ2-7; 7 bases line up with TRBD1. The CDR3 runs 14 residues. V dropped 6 bases and J dropped 2; count of bases not matched to a gene: 7. Looked up from germline, CDR1 is MNHEY and CDR2 is SVGAGI. The CDR3, as DNA: TGTGCCAGCAGCTCCGGGGACAGAGCCTACGAGCAGTACTTC. Residues: CASSSGDRAYEQYF.

This clone has only a few counts. The chain is built from TRBV10-3 and TRBJ1-2, with a possible D match to TRBD1 (6 bases). Trimming cost V 3 bases and J 4 bases, with 9 bases left between them. This CDR3 contains 13 residues. Germline loops: CDR1 ENHRY, CDR2 SYGVKD. Here the CDR3 reads CAISEGQSYGYTF. DNA of the CDR3: TGTGCCATCAGTGAAGGACAGAGCTATGGCTACACCTTC.

This clone was seen a handful of times. The chain recombines TRBV28 with TRBJ1-2; D may be TRBD1 (5 bases). This CDR3 comprises 14 residues. V was cut by 2 bases and J by 8 bases, with 15 bases left in between. From germline, CDR1 is MDHEN and CDR2 SYDVKM. This CDR3 is CASSLRQDTYGYTF. Here the CDR3 DNA reads TGTGCCAGCAGTTTAAGGCAGGACACCTACGGCTACACCTTC.

The chain is built from TRBV19 and TRBJ2-2; D uncertain. V dropped 3 bases and J dropped 0 bases, with 11 bases sitting between them. Germline CDR1 LNHDA, CDR2 SQIVND (reference sequence). The CDR3 is 16 amino acids. Written as DNA, the CDR3 is TGTGCCAGTAGTATCGGATGGAGCCCGAACACCGGGGAGCTGTTTTTT. It is translated as CASSIGWSPNTGELFF.

This chain joins TRBV6-5 and TRBJ1-2, with D perhaps matching TRBD1 (6 bases). Germline lookup yields CDR1 MNHEY and CDR2 SVGAGI. The CDR3 is 14 residues long. The V end lost 8 bases, the J end lost 6 bases, and 19 bases lay between the germline ends. CDR3 protein: CASRWGGQGNGYTF. The CDR3 DNA sequence: TGTGCCAGCCGCTGGGGGGGGCAGGGGAATGGCTACACCTTC.

The V and J genes are TRBV18 and TRBJ1-6; the match to TRBD1 covers 7 bases. CDR1 is KGHSH and CDR2 is LQKENI in the germline V gene. This CDR3 has 15 amino acids. Losses at the gene ends were 3 bases for V and 8 bases for J; bases not matched to a gene: 7. The CDR3 region has the DNA TGTGCCAGCTCACCGGGACAGCTACAGGATTCACCCCTCCACTTT. Amino acids: CASSPGQLQDSPLHF. Based on the CDR3 plus reference TRBV18 and TRBJ1-6, the full variable domain is NAGVMQNPRHLVRRRGQEARLRCSPMKGHSHVYWYRQLPEEGLKFMVYLQKENIIDESGMPKERFSAEFPKEGPSILRIQQVVRGDSAAYFCASSPGQLQDSPLHFGNGTRLTVT.